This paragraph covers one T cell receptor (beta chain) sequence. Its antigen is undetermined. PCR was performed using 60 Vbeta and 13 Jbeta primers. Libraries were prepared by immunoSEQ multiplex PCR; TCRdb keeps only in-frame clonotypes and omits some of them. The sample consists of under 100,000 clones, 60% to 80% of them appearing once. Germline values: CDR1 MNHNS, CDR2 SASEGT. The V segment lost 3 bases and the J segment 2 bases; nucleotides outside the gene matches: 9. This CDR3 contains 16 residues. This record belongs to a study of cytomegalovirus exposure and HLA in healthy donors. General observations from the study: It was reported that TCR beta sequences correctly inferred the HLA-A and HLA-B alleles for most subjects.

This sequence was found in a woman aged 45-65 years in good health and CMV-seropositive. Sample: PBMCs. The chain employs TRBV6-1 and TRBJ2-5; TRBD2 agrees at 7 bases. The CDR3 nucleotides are TGTGCCAGCAGTGACTACGCGGTAGCGGGTCAAGAGACCCAGTACTTC. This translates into CASSDYAVAGQETQYF.